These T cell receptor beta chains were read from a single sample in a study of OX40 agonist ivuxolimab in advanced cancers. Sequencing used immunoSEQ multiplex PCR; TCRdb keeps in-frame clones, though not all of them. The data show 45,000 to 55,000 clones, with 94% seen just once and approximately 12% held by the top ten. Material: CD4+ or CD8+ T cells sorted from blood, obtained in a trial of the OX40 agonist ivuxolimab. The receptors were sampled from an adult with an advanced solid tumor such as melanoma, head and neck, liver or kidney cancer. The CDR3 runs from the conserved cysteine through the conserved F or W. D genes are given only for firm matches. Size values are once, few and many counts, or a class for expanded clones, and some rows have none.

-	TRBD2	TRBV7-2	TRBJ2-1	TGTGCCAGCAGCTTTGTAGCGGGAGGGCCGAGGAATGAGCAGTTCTTC	CASSFVAGGPRNEQFF
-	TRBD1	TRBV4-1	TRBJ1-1	TGCGCCAGCAGCCAAGCTGTGACAGGGGGCTCGGGCACTGAAGCTTTCTTT	CASSQAVTGGSGTEAFF
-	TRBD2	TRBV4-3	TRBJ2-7	TGCGCCAGCAGCCAAGAGGGCGGGAGTACTTACGAGCAGTACTTC	CASSQEGGSTYEQYF
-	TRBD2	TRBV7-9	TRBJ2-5	TGTGCCAGCAGCTTTAAGGCTAGCGGGAGGCCGGTAGAGACCCAGTACTTC	CASSFKASGRPVETQYF
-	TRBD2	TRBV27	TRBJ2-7	TGTGCCAGCAGTTCGGGACTAGCGGGAGGGATTTCCTACGAGCAGTACTTC	CASSSGLAGGISYEQYF
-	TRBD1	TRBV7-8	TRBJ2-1	TGTGCCAGCAGCTTAGGGACAGGGGGGAATGAGCAGTTCTTC	CASSLGTGGNEQFF
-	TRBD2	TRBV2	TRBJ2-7	TGTGCCAGCAGAACCCTAGCGGGAGGGTCCTACGAGCAGTACTTC	CASRTLAGGSYEQYF
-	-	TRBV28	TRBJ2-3	TGTGCCAGCAGTCCCCCCCAGTTAGCGAGATACACAGATACGCAGTATTTT	CASSPPQLARYTDTQYF
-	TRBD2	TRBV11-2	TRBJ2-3	TGTGCCAGCAGCTTACTAGCGGGAGAGGTCGCGGCAGATACGCAGTATTTT	CASSLLAGEVAADTQYF
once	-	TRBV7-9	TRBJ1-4	TGTGCCAGCAGCGGAGGGATTGAGGGTAATGAAAAACTGTTTTTT	CASSGGIEGNEKLFF
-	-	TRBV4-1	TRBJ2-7	TGCGCCAGCAGCCAAGGGGGGACGGGTTCCTACGAGCAGTACTTC	CASSQGGTGSYEQYF
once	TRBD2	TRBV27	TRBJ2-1	TGTGCCAGCAGTCAACCGGGACTAGCGGGAGGGAGCTCCTACAATGAGCAGTTCTTC	CASSQPGLAGGSSYNEQFF
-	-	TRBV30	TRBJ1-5	TGTGCCTGGAGTGTACCGGTACAAAGCAATCAGCCCCAGCATTTT	CAWSVPVQSNQPQHF
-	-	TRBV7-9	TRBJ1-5	TGTGCCAGCAGCTTAGGCTCGGGCCATCAGCCCCAGCATTTT	CASSLGSGHQPQHF
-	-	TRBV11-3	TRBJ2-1	TGTGCCAGCAAGGACAGAACAGGGTCAACAATGAATGAGCAGTTCTTC	CASKDRTGSTMNEQFF
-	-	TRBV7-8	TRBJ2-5	TGTGCCAGCAGCTTAGAGGACACAGAGACCCAGTACTTC	CASSLEDTETQYF
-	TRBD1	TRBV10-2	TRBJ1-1	TGCGCCAGCAGCCTGACAGGGGCGGACACTGAAGCTTTCTTT	CASSLTGADTEAFF
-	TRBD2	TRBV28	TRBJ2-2	TGTGCCAGCAGTGTCCGGACTAGCGGGAGGTGGGTGGACACCGGGGAGCTGTTTTTT	CASSVRTSGRWVDTGELFF
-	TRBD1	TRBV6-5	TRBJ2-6	TGTGCCAGCAGTTACACGACAGGGGATGGGGCCAACGTCCTGACTTTC	CASSYTTGDGANVLTF
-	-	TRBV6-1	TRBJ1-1	TGTGCCAGCAGTGGCTCTCGGGGGGACACTGAAGCTTTCTTT	CASSGSRGDTEAFF
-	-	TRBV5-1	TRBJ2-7	TGCGCCAGCAGCTATCCCGGGAGCTCCTACGAGCAGTACTTC	CASSYPGSSYEQYF
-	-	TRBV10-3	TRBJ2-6	TGTGCCATCCCCGGCATCCGGGCCAACGTCCTGACTTTC	CAIPGIRANVLTF
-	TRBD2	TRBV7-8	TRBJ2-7	TGTGCCAGCAGCCCCTACCCCGGGACTAGCGACTCCTACGAGCAGTACTTC	CASSPYPGTSDSYEQYF
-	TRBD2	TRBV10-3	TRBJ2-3	TGTGCCATCAGTGAACTAGCGGACGCGACCCATACGCAGTATTTT	CAISELADATHTQYF
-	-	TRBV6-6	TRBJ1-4	TGTGCCAGCAGCTCCGGGACACTAGACAGGGAAAAACTGTTTTTT	CASSSGTLDREKLFF
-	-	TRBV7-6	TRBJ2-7	TGTGCCAGCAGCTTAGACTCGCGGACCGTCTCCTACGAGCAGTACTTC	CASSLDSRTVSYEQYF
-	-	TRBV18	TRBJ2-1	TGTGCCAGCTCACGCACACCCGGGACCTCCTACAATGAGCAGTTCTTC	CASSRTPGTSYNEQFF
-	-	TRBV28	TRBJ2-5	TGTGCCAGCAGTTTAGACAGACAAGAGACCCAGTACTTC	CASSLDRQETQYF
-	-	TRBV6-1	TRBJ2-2	TGTGCCAGCAGTGAAGTAATGGGGGTTCGTAGAACGGGGGCCGTTAGTACCGGGGAGCTGTTTTTT	CASSEVMGVRRTGAVSTGELFF
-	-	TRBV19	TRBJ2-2	TGTGCCAGTACCCCTCTCACCGGGGAGCTGTTTTTT	CASTPLTGELFF
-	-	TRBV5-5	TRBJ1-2	TGTGCCAGCAGCTTGGTGGTCACCGCTAACTATGGCTACACCTTC	CASSLVVTANYGYTF
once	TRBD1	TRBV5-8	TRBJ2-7	TGTGCCAGCAGGCCTCCGGGACAGAACTACGAGCAGTACTTC	CASRPPGQNYEQYF
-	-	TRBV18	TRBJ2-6	TGTGCCAGCTCACCACAGGGGTATGGGGCCAACGTCCTGACTTTC	CASSPQGYGANVLTF
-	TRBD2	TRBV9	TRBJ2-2	TGTGCCAGCAGCGTGGGGACTAGCGGGAGACTAAACACCGGGGAGCTGTTTTTT	CASSVGTSGRLNTGELFF
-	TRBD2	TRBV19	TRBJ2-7	TGTGCCAGTACCCCTCGGGCTAGCGGGGAGTGGGAGCAGTACTTC	CASTPRASGEWEQYF
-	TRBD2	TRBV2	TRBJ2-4	TGTGCCAGCAGGGGACTAGCGGGAGGGCCTGCAAACATTCAGTACTTC	CASRGLAGGPANIQYF
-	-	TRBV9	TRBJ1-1	TGTGCCAGCAGCGTTCCCAAGGGGAACACTGAAGCTTTCTTT	CASSVPKGNTEAFF
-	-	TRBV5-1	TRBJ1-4	TGCGCCGTATCTTCTCCTTCAACTAATGAAAAACTGTTTTTT	CAVSSPSTNEKLFF